The clone carrying this T cell receptor beta chain turned up a few times. CDR1 is KGHSH, CDR2 LQKENI, per germline. The CDR3 extends over 16 amino acids. With 0 bases clipped from V and 1 base from J, the junction kept 3 bases outside the gene matches. This entry belongs to a study of T cells in Graves' hyperthyroidism and ophthalmopathy. At least 3 on the Clinical Activity Score was recorded for ophthalmopathy patients, who also had NOSPECS grade at least 4 and duration under 3 months. Isolation of PBMCs was performed on approximately 10 ml fresh peripheral blood. Researchers amplified the TCR beta CDR3 regions from RNA transcripts. An initial round of RT-PCR targeting the TCR CDR3 relied on the HTBI primer set. TCRdb reprocessed the multiplex PCR reads via MiXCR and lists one record per CDR3 protein. This sample has roughly 280,000 distinct CDR3 sequences, with 15% to 20% found just once.

V and J are TRBV18 and TRBJ2-7; TRBD2 aligns across 10 bases. Sequenced: blood. The clonotype originates from a woman aged 60 to 75 with Graves' ophthalmopathy. The CDR3 DNA sequence: TGTGCCAGCTCACCACCGGTAGCGGGGGGTTCCTACGAGCAGTACTTC. It is translated as CASSPPVAGGSYEQYF.